The 5 T cell receptor beta chains presented below share a single source sample, sequenced in a study of cytotoxic CD8 clonotypes in ibrutinib-treated CLL (dated by TCRdb to the early 2020s). Receptors were amplified or captured by the immunoSEQ multiplex PCR assay. TCRdb obtained this table from immuneACCESS and retained in-frame rearrangements with V and J assigned. These tables miss some clones; where compared with another copy, unresolved V genes account for less than half of the shortfall, and the remainder is unexplained. The sample table contains roughly 160,000 clones; only one count was recorded for over 65% of them. Approximately 2% of the sample is held by the ten biggest clonotypes. What this sample's time point label stands for: about twelve months on ibrutinib. This specimen was PBMCs, taken after 12 months of ibrutinib treatment. These receptors were collected from a human donor with chronic lymphocytic leukemia.

This chain joins TRBV10-3 and TRBJ1-6, with D possibly TRBD1 on 5 matching bases. The CDR3 consists of 13 residues. Trimming left V 11 bases short and J 8 bases short, with 16 bases between. Looked up from germline, CDR1 is ENHRY and CDR2 is SYGVKD. In DNA form, the CDR3 reads TGTGCCGTTAGTAGGGACCTGGATTCACCCCTCCACTTT. Protein: CAVSRDLDSPLHF.

The rearrangement joins TRBV19 to TRBJ1-1; D remains unclear. The CDR3 has 13 amino acids. V lost 6 bases and J lost 0, with 8 bases in between. CDR1 and CDR2 from the germline V gene are LNHDA and SQIVND (reference sequence). The CDR3 DNA reads TGTGCCAGTAGACCGACAATGAACACTGAAGCTTTCTTT. This translates into CASRPTMNTEAFF. The complete variable domain, with remaining parts taken from reference TRBV19 and TRBJ1-1, reads DGGITQSPKYLFRKEGQNVTLSCEQNLNHDAMYWYRQDPGQGLRLIYYSQIVNDFQKGDIAEGYSVSREKKESFPLTVTSAQKNPTAFYLCASRPTMNTEAFFGQGTRLTVV.

In this sample, this clone turned up a few times. This chain connects TRBV7-6 to TRBJ1-5; a possible D gene is TRBD1 (5 bases). V lost 6 bases and J 6 bases, leaving 21 bases between the germline ends. The CDR3 consists of 16 residues. CDR1 SGHVS and CDR2 FNYEAQ come from the germline V gene. The CDR3 spells CASSIEEAGTGQPQHF. The DNA for the CDR3 is TGTGCCAGCAGTATCGAAGAGGCAGGGACGGGTCAGCCCCAGCATTTT.

The chain combines TRBV28 with TRBJ1-3; TRBD1 agrees at 7 bases. The germline CDR1 and CDR2 sequences are MDHEN and SYDVKM. V shed 8 bases and J 2 bases; nucleotides not matched to a gene: 6. The CDR3 runs 14 residues. CDR3 DNA sequence: TGTGCCAGCTTGACTACAGGGGCTGGAAACACCATATATTTT. This encodes CASLTTGAGNTIYF. The full variable domain, rest sourced from reference TRBV28 and TRBJ1-3, is DVKVTQSSRYLVKRTGEKVFLECVQDMDHENMFWYRQDPGLGLRLIYFSYDVKMKEKGDIPEGYSVSREKKERFSLILESASTNQTSMYLCASLTTGAGNTIYFGEGSWLTVV.

This clone was seen a single time. The chain joins TRBV28 to TRBJ1-5; D is uncertain. Per germline, CDR1 MDHEN and CDR2 SYDVKM. Between the trimmed V and J ends, which lost 7 bases and 1 base, there was a span of 14 bases. The CDR3 is 15 amino acids. The CDR3 region has the DNA TGTGCCAGCATCTTTACGGGTGGGAGCAATCAGCCCCAGCATTTT. Translating gives CASIFTGGSNQPQHF.